This passage covers 7 T cell receptor beta chains from one sample sequenced in a study of vaccination effects on CD4 cells after COVID-19. These receptors' antigens are unknown. Clones were read by immunoSEQ multiplex PCR, and TCRdb kept only the in-frame ones, dropping some. The sample contains over 65,000 clones, around 77% of which appear only once. Culture lasted about 10 days before CD4+ T cell isolation. The material was CD4+ T cells from PBMCs cultured without peptide, obtained before COVID-19 vaccination. These receptors were taken from a human donor who received a COVID-19 vaccine.

The V and J genes are TRBV6-5 and TRBJ1-1, with 8 bases that match TRBD1. This CDR3 has 14 residues. J gave up 6 bases and V 6 bases, and 9 bases lay outside the gene matches. Germline CDR1 MNHEY, CDR2 SVGAGI. The CDR3 bases are TGTGCCAGCAGGGTATCAGGGGGCTTATCTGAAGCTTTCTTT. Encoded protein: CASRVSGGLSEAFF.

This clone was seen only once. The rearrangement uses TRBV18 and TRBJ1-1; D unclear. Trimming left V 5 bases short and J 2 bases short, with 15 bases between. The CDR3 extends over 15 amino acids. CDR1 KGHSH and CDR2 LQKENI come from the germline V gene. The CDR3: CASSSIRTGNTEAFF. The CDR3 nucleotides read TGTGCCAGCTCATCGATCCGGACGGGAAACACTGAAGCTTTCTTT.

In regard to this clone: This same CDR3 is encoded by further DNA sequences in the sample. This CDR3 is CASSLGQGGYTF. CDR3 nucleotide sequence: TGTGCCAGCAGCCTAGGACAGGGGGGCTACACCTTC. The chain links TRBV28 to TRBJ1-2; 9 nucleotides line up with TRBD1. Germline V gene data show CDR1 as MDHEN and CDR2 as SYDVKM. This CDR3 has 12 amino acids. V trimming: 6 bases; J trimming: 8 bases; junction bases outside the gene matches: 4.

This clone occurred once. The chain recombines TRBV3-1 (or the pseudogene TRBV3-2) with TRBJ1-3; maybe TRBD1 (6 bases). V dropped 6 bases and J dropped 2 bases, with 14 bases sitting between them. The CDR3 extends over 15 amino acids. Germline lookup yields CDR1 LGHDT and CDR2 YNNKEL (reference sequence). CDR3 amino acids: CASSYSPGAGNTIYF. Written as DNA, the CDR3 is TGTGCCAGCAGTTACTCCCCAGGGGCTGGAAACACCATATATTTT.

This chain links TRBV5-6 with TRBJ2-5; weak D call: TRBD1 (5 bases). This CDR3 is 16 amino acids long. Germline lookup yields CDR1 SGHDT and CDR2 YYEEEE. The germline V and J ends were trimmed by 0 bases and 5 bases, with 17 bases remaining between them. DNA for the CDR3: TGTGCCAGCAGCTTGGGGGGTCAGGGTTTTAGCGAGACCCAGTACTTC. Its protein is CASSLGGQGFSETQYF.

The J gene is TRBJ1-3, the V gene TRBV6-5; D is unresolved. The CDR3 consists of 14 residues. Germline V gene data show CDR1 as MNHEY and CDR2 as SVGAGI. V gave up 6 bases and J gave up 0 bases, with 9 bases separating them. The CDR3 DNA reads TGTGCCAGCAGACGAAAATTCTCTGGAAACACCATATATTTT. Its protein product is CASRRKFSGNTIYF.

This chain connects TRBV7-9 to TRBJ1-1; the D is unclear. CDR3 size: 11 residues. With 8 bases removed from V and 3 bases from J, the gap between germline ends came to 7 bases. Germline V gives CDR1 SEHNR, CDR2 FQNEAQ (reference sequence). The CDR3: CASWPDTEAFF. DNA for the CDR3: TGTGCCAGCTGGCCGGACACTGAAGCTTTCTTT.